A single sample gave rise to the 18 T cell receptor beta chains below, sequenced in a study of identical twins. One entry per CDR3 protein results from TCRdb running MiXCR on the 5' RACE reads. The data show about 550,000 distinct CDR3 sequences, about a fifth seen once. The sample was also reused in another study, on yellow fever vaccine responses in identical twins.

Specimen: CD4+ T cells sorted from blood. These receptors all come from a woman in her late teens or twenties in good health.

This clonotype has only a few counts. This chain uses TRBV10-2 with TRBJ2-7, with 15 bases aligning to TRBD2. V lost 5 bases to trimming and J lost 0 bases; unmatched junction nucleotides: 2. CDR3 length: 16 residues. Germline V CDR1 and CDR2: WSHSY, SAAADI. The CDR3 loop is CASSSGLAGGSYEQYV. The CDR3 coding sequence is TGCGCCAGCAGTTCGGGACTAGCGGGGGGCTCCTACGAGCAGTACGTC.

There are a few counts of this clonotype. The genes are TRBV12-5 and TRBJ2-7; D unresolved. With 1 base removed from V and 4 bases from J, the gap between germline ends came to 8 bases. Germline CDR1 and CDR2: LGHNT and FRNRAP. The CDR3 spans 13 residues. CDR3 loop: CASGLAIQYEQYF. The CDR3 region has the DNA TGTGCTAGTGGTTTGGCCATACAGTACGAGCAGTACTTC.

This clonotype was seen at least ten times. This chain connects TRBV5-6 to TRBJ1-4, with D unresolved. The CDR3 spans 11 residues. In germline, CDR1 is SGHDT, CDR2 YYEEEE. Trimming pared 0 bases from V and 14 bases from J, leaving 8 bases between. CDR3 residues: CASSLGPDLFF. The CDR3, as DNA: TGTGCCAGCAGCTTGGGCCCGGACCTGTTTTTT.

This clonotype was seen a handful of times. The chain combines TRBV5-1 with TRBJ2-7, with D possibly matching TRBD2 (6 bases). The V gene lost 4 bases and the J gene lost 3 bases, with 23 bases spanning the gap. The CDR3 is 17 residues long. CDR1 and CDR2 (germline): SGHRS, YFSETQ. The CDR3 reads CASSGEEGYSPLYEQYV. The CDR3 DNA reads as TGCGCCAGCAGCGGGGAGGAGGGGTATTCACCTCTCTACGAGCAGTACGTC.

This clonotype was picked up a small number of times. The genes are TRBV18 and TRBJ2-2; D not resolved. The CDR3 runs 15 residues. Germline V lookup: CDR1 KGHSH, CDR2 LQKENI. Deletions cut 3 bases from V and 4 bases from J, with 12 bases between. CDR3 in amino acids: CASSPWTLSTGELFF. CDR3 sequence (DNA): TGTGCCAGCTCACCTTGGACCCTATCCACCGGGGAGCTGTTTTTT.

This chain uses TRBV12-3 or TRBV12-4 with TRBJ2-1, with D maybe TRBD2 (5 bases). Trimming pared 6 bases from V and 0 bases from J, leaving 15 bases between. This CDR3 has 16 residues. In nucleotides, the CDR3 is TGTGCCAGCAGCCCATGGACTGGGAGCTCCTACAATGAGCAGTTCTTC. The encoded protein is CASSPWTGSSYNEQFF.

The chain recombines TRBV2 with TRBJ1-5; possible D gene TRBD1, 5 bases. This CDR3 region has 16 residues. Germline assignment: CDR1 SNHLY and CDR2 FYNNEI. Trimming took off 4 bases at V and 6 bases at J, with 19 bases between the two ends. The CDR3 here is CASSGRGTIGGQPQHF. The DNA of the CDR3 is TGTGCCAGCAGTGGAAGAGGGACTATTGGAGGTCAGCCCCAGCATTTT.

This chain uses TRBV5-1 with TRBJ1-4; D might be TRBD1 (5 bases). Germline V CDR1 and CDR2: SGHRS, YFSETQ. V lost 4 bases, J lost 4 bases, and 11 bases lay in between. The CDR3 is 14 residues long. The CDR3: CASSPRGINEKLFF. CDR3 nucleotides: TGCGCCAGCAGCCCCCGGGGGATTAATGAAAAACTGTTTTTT. Based on the CDR3 plus reference TRBV5-1 and TRBJ1-4, the full variable domain is KAGVTQTPRYLIKTRGQQVTLSCSPISGHRSVSWYQQTPGQGLQFLFEYFSETQRNKGNFPGRFSGRQFSNSRSEMNVSTLELGDSALYLCASSPRGINEKLFFGSGTQLSVL.

V usage is TRBV6-2 or TRBV6-3 and J usage is TRBJ2-7; no clear D. Germline lookup yields CDR1 MNHEY and CDR2 SVGEGT. The CDR3 runs to 12 residues. Between the trimmed V and J ends, which lost 5 bases and 3 bases, there was a span of 8 bases. The CDR3 loop is CASSRHLYEQYV. The CDR3 DNA reads as TGTGCCAGCAGTAGACACCTCTACGAGCAGTACGTC.

This rearrangement joins TRBV10-3 to TRBJ2-3; 8 bases are a match to TRBD2. Losses at the gene ends were 10 bases for V and 3 bases for J; bases not matched to a gene: 18. From germline, CDR1 is ENHRY and CDR2 SYGVKD. The CDR3 spans 17 residues. CDR3 in amino acids: CATKRFSGSGATDTQYF. For the CDR3, the DNA is TGTGCCACCAAAAGGTTCAGCGGTAGCGGGGCGACAGATACGCAGTATTTT.

The chain uses TRBV5-1 and TRBJ2-2; D gene unclear. The CDR3 is made up of 13 amino acids. Germline V gene lookup returns CDR1 SGHRS and CDR2 YFSETQ. The ends were cut back, 4 bases at V and 7 bases at J, with 11 bases in the middle. The CDR3, as DNA: TGCGCCAGCAGCCCCTTGGGGAACGGGGAGCTGTTTTTT. Translation: CASSPLGNGELFF. The entire variable domain, with the rest obtained from reference TRBV5-1 and TRBJ2-2, is as follows: KAGVTQTPRYLIKTRGQQVTLSCSPISGHRSVSWYQQTPGQGLQFLFEYFSETQRNKGNFPGRFSGRQFSNSRSEMNVSTLELGDSALYLCASSPLGNGELFFGEGSRLTVL.

This clonotype was counted a few times. The chain carries TRBV6-1 and TRBJ2-4; maybe TRBD1 (6 bases). The germline V gene encodes CDR1 MNHNS and CDR2 SASEGT. The CDR3 runs to 15 residues. The germline V and J ends were trimmed by 5 bases and 0 bases, with 11 bases remaining between them. DNA of the CDR3: TGTGCCAGCAGTACAGGGCATCTAGCCAAAAACATTCAGTACTTC. Its translation: CASSTGHLAKNIQYF.

The chain links TRBV12-3 or TRBV12-4 to TRBJ2-3; 7 bases are shared with TRBD1. Germline trimming cut 4 bases from V and 0 bases from J; bases unmatched to any gene: 7. The CDR3 length is 16 residues. The CDR3 DNA sequence: TGTGCCAGCAGTTCACTACAGGGGACGAGCACAGATACGCAGTATTTT. It specifies CASSSLQGTSTDTQYF.

This clonotype was found a few times. The rearrangement links TRBV5-1 to TRBJ1-1, with TRBD1 as a possible D gene (5 bases). Germline CDR1 reads SGHRS; CDR2 reads YFSETQ. Trimming left V 0 bases short and J 3 bases short, with 12 bases between. The CDR3 covers 15 residues. The CDR3, as DNA: TGCGCCAGCAGCTTGGACGGGGGGACGGACACTGAAGCTTTCTTT. This translates into CASSLDGGTDTEAFF.

The chain uses TRBV12-3 or TRBV12-4 and TRBJ1-1, with D possibly being TRBD1 (5 bases). V was cut by 6 bases and J by 5 bases, with 13 bases left in between. This CDR3 has 13 residues. The DNA for the CDR3 is TGTGCCAGCAGCCCAGGGTTGAGAACTGAAGCTTTCTTT. Its translation: CASSPGLRTEAFF.

The chain is built from TRBV6-1 and TRBJ1-2; D might be TRBD1 (6 bases). The CDR3 runs to 14 residues. V lost 5 bases and J lost 1, with 11 bases in between. CDR1 and CDR2 (germline): MNHNS, SASEGT. The CDR3 is CASSPSQGNYGYTF. CDR3 DNA: TGTGCCAGCAGTCCATCACAGGGTAACTATGGCTACACCTTC.

This clonotype was detected only a few times. The chain carries TRBV6-6 and TRBJ2-3; TRBD2 is a possible D gene (5 bases). Germline V gene data show CDR1 as MNHNY and CDR2 as SVGAGI (reference sequence). This CDR3 region has 10 residues. Trimming shortened V by 8 bases and J by 6 bases, and 6 bases separated the two germline ends. CDR3 bases: TGTGCCAGCGGGGAGGATACGCAGTATTTT. Residues: CASGEDTQYF.

The rearrangement joins TRBV3-1 to TRBJ2-7, with D unclear. Germline CDR1 LGHDT, CDR2 YNNKEL (reference sequence). The V end lost 2 bases, the J end lost 5 bases, and 4 bases lay between the germline ends. This CDR3 has 11 amino acids. The DNA of the CDR3 is TGTGCCAGCAGCCAATTGCACGAGCAGTACTTC. It specifies CASSQLHEQYF.